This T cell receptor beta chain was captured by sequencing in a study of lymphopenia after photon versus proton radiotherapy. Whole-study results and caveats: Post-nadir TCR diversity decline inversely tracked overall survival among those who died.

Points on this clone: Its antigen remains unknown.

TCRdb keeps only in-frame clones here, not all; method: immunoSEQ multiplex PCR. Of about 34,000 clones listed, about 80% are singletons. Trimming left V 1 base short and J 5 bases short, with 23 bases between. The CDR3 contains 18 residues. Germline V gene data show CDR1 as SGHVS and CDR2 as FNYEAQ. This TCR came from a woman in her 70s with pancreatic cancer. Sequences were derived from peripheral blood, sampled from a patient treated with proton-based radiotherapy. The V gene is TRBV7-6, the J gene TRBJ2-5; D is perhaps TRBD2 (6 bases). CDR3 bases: TGTGCCAGCAGCTTAGTGTTGGGGAGGCAAATCAGGAGCGAGACCCAGTACTTC. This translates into CASSLVLGRQIRSETQYF.